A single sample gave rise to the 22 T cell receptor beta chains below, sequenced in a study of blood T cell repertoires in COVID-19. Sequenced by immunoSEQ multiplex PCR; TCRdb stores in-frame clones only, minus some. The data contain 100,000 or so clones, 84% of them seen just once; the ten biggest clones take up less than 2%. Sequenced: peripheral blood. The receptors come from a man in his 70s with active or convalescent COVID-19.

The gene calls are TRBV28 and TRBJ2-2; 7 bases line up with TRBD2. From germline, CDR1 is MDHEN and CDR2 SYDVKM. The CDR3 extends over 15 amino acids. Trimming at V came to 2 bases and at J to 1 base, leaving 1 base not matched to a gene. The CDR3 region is CASSLAGVNTGELFF. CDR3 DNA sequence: TGTGCCAGCAGTTTAGCGGGGGTGAACACCGGGGAGCTGTTTTTT. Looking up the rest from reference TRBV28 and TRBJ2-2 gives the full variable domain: DVKVTQSSRYLVKRTGEKVFLECVQDMDHENMFWYRQDPGLGLRLIYFSYDVKMKEKGDIPEGYSVSREKKERFSLILESASTNQTSMYLCASSLAGVNTGELFFGEGSRLTVL.

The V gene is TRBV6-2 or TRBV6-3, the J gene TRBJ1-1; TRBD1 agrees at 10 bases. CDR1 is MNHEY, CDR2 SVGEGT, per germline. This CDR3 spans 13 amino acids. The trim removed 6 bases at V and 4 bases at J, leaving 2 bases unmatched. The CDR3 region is CASSRTGGTEAFF. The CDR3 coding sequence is TGTGCCAGCAGCCGGACAGGGGGCACTGAAGCTTTCTTT.

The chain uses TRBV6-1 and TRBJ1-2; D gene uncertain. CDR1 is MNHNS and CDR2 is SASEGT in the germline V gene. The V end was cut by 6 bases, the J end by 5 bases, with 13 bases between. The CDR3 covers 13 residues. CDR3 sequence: CASSIGVGYGYTF. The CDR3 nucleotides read TGTGCCAGCAGCATCGGGGTAGGATATGGCTACACCTTC.

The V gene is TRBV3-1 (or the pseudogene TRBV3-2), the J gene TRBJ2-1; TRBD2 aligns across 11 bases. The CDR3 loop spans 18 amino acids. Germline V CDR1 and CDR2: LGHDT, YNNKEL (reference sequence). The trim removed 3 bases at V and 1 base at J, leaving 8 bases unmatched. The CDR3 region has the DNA TGTGCCAGCAGCCAGATTAGCGGGGGGGCCGGGTCCTACAATGAGCAGTTCTTC. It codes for CASSQISGGAGSYNEQFF.

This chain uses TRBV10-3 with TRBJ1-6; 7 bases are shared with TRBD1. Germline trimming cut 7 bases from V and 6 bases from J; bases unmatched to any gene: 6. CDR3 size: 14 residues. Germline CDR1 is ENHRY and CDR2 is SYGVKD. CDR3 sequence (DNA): TGTGCCATCAAATCTGACAGGGCTAATTCACCCCTCCACTTT. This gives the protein CAIKSDRANSPLHF.

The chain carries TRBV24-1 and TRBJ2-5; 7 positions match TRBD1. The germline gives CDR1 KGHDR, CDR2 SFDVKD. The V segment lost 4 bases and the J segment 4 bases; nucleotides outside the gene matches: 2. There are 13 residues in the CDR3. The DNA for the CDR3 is TGTGCCACCAGTGACTGGACAGGAGAGACCCAGTACTTC. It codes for CATSDWTGETQYF.

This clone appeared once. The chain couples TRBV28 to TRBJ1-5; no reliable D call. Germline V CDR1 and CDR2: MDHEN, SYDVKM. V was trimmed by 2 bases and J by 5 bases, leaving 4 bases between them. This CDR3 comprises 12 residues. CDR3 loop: CASSLDYQPQHF. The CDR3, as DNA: TGTGCCAGCAGTTTAGACTATCAGCCCCAGCATTTT. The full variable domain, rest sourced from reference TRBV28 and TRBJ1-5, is DVKVTQSSRYLVKRTGEKVFLECVQDMDHENMFWYRQDPGLGLRLIYFSYDVKMKEKGDIPEGYSVSREKKERFSLILESASTNQTSMYLCASSLDYQPQHFGDGTRLSIL.

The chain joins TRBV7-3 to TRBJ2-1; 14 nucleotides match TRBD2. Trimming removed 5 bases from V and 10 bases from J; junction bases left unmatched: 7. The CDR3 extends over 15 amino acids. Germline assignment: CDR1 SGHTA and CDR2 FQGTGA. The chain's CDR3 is CASSHQGLAGAEQFF. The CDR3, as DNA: TGTGCCAGCAGCCACCAGGGACTAGCGGGGGCCGAGCAGTTCTTC. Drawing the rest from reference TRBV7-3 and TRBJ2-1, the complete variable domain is GAGVSQTPSNKVTEKGKYVELRCDPISGHTALYWYRQSLGQGPEFLIYFQGTGAADDSGLPNDRFFAVRPEGSVSTLKIQRTERGDSAVYLCASSHQGLAGAEQFFGPGTRLTVL.

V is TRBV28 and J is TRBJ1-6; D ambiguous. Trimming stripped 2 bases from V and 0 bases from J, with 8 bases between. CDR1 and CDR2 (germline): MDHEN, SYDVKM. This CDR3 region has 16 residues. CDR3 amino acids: CASSLRGSSYNSPLHF. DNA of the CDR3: TGTGCCAGCAGTTTAAGAGGGAGCTCCTATAATTCACCCCTCCACTTT.

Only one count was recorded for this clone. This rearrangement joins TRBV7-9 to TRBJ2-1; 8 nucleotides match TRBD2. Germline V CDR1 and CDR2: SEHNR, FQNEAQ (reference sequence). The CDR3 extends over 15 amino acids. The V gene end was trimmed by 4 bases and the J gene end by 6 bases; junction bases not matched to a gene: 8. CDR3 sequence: CASSSRGGRINEQFF. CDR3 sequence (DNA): TGTGCCAGCAGCTCCCGGGGGGGCCGAATCAATGAGCAGTTCTTC.

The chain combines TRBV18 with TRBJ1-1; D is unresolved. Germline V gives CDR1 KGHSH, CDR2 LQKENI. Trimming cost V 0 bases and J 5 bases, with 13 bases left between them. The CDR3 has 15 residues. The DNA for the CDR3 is TGTGCCAGCTCACCACCGTCCCGGGGAGGGACTGAAGCTTTCTTT. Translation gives CASSPPSRGGTEAFF.

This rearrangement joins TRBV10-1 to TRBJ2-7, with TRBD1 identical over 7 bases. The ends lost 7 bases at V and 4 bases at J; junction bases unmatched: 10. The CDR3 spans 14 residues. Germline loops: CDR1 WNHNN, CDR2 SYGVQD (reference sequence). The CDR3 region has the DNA TGCGCCAGCAATTCGTCACAGGGGTGGTACGAGCAGTACTTC. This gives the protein CASNSSQGWYEQYF.

Here the CDR3 DNA reads TGTGCCTGGAGTATTGGCGGCAATGAGCAGTTCTTC. This encodes CAWSIGGNEQFF. The rearrangement uses TRBV30 and TRBJ2-1; D gene ambiguous. Germline lookup yields CDR1 GTSNPN and CDR2 SVGIG (reference sequence). The CDR3 extends over 12 amino acids. V was pared by 2 bases and J by 6 bases, with 8 bases between.

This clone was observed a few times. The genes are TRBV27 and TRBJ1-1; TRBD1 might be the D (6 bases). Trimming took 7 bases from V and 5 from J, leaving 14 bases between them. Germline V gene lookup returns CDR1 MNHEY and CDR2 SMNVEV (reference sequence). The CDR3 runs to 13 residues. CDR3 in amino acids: CASTRQVGTEAFF. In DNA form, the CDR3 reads TGTGCCAGCACTCGACAGGTTGGGACTGAAGCTTTCTTT.

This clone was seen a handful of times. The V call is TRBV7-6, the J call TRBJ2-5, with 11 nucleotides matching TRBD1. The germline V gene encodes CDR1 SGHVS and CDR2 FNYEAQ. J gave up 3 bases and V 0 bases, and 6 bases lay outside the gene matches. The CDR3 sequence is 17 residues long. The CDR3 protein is CASSLALGGQGEETQYF. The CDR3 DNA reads TGTGCCAGCAGCTTAGCGTTGGGGGGACAGGGGGAAGAGACCCAGTACTTC.

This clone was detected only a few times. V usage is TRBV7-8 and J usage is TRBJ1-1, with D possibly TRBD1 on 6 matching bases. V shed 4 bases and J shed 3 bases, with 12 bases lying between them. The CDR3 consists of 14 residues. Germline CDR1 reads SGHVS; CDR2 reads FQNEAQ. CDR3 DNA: TGTGCCAGCAGCTCCGGGGGGGCGGACACTGAAGCTTTCTTT. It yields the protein CASSSGGADTEAFF.

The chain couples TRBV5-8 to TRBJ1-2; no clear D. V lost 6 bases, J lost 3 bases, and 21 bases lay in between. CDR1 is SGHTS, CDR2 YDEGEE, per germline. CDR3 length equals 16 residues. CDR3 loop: CASKVGRRRPYYGYTF. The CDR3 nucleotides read TGTGCCAGCAAGGTAGGCCGGCGGCGCCCTTACTATGGCTACACCTTC.

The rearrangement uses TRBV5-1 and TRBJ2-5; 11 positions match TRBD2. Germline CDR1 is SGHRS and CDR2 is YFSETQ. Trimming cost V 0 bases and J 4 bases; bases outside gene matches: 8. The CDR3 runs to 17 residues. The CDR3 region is CASSLGSSGGLGETQYF. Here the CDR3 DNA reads TGCGCCAGCAGCTTGGGGTCTAGCGGGGGGCTGGGAGAGACCCAGTACTTC.

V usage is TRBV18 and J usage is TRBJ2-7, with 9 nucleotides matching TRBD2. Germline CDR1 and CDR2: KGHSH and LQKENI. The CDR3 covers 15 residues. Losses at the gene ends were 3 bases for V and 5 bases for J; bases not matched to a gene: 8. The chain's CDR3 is CASSPSVLAGNEQYF. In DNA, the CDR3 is TGTGCCAGCTCACCGAGTGTACTAGCGGGCAACGAGCAGTACTTC.

The CDR3 spells CASSSGLAGAANTGELFF. In DNA form, the CDR3 reads TGTGCCAGCAGCTCGGGACTAGCGGGGGCAGCGAACACCGGGGAGCTGTTTTTT. The genes are TRBV7-2 and TRBJ2-2, with 14 bases identical to TRBD2. Trimming at V came to 4 bases and at J to 0 bases, leaving 4 bases not matched to a gene. The CDR3 loop spans 18 amino acids. Germline V lookup: CDR1 SGHTA, CDR2 FQGNSA.

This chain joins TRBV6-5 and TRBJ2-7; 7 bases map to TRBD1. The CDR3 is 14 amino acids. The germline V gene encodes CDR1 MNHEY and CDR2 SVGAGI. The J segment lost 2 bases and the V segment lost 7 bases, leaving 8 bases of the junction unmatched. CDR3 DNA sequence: TGTGCCAGCACCCAACCCGGGACAGCCTACGAGCAGTACTTC. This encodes CASTQPGTAYEQYF.

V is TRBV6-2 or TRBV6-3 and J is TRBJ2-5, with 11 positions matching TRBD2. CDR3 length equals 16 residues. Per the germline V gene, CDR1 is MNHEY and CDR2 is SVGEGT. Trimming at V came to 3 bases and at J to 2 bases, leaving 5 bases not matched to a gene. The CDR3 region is CASSYGLAGGQETQYF. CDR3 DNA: TGTGCCAGCAGTTATGGGCTAGCGGGGGGACAAGAGACCCAGTACTTC.